This TCR beta chain is drawn from a study of blood T cell repertoires in COVID-19 (dated by TCRdb to 2020 to 2022). With respect to the entire study: Samples covering the acute and convalescent phases of COVID-19 were provided by collaborators in the United States, Italy and Spain. The samples were drawn from the first 160 participants of the ongoing ImmuneRACE study and from 950 to 1,500 subjects provided by 6 global collaborators. Deeply sampled blood TCRbeta repertoires from subjects exposed to, actively infected with, or recovered from COVID-19 were included in the dataset. Where HLA class I and class II types were available, the types were taken from metadata supplied by the sample provider, not from assay-based typing. A freely available public database, intended as a resource for researchers studying the immune response to SARS-CoV-2, is where the repertoires were released. The prospective study material was composed of cDNA or gDNA derived from T cells, B-cell-depleted T cells, or PBMCs. Nearly every sample came with metadata listing a de-identified subject ID, COVID-19 status, age in years and sex.

The germline V gene specifies SGHTA as CDR1 and FQGNSA as CDR2. From the cysteine up to the phenylalanine, the CDR3 has a length of 16 residues. CDR3 DNA only is kept here, 48 bases in frame from base 1. Ends trimmed: V by 4 bases, J by 1 base; bases unmatched to a gene: 7. A few counts support this clone. No cognate antigen has been identified for it. Per-base qualities were not stored, and no clone one base away is much larger. Overall results and qualifications from the work: Clinical and demographic metadata were provided uncurated, with the amount varying by source and participant.

TCRbeta CDR3 regions were amplified from genomic DNA by means of the immunoSEQ Assay, a bias-controlled multiplex PCR. In the paper's pipeline: The number of nucleated cells in each sample was estimated by amplification of reference gene primers within the assay. To quantify the absolute abundance of each unique TCRbeta CDR3 rearrangement, sequence reads were collapsed and filtered. For each sample, productive Simpson clonality was calculated as the square root of Simpson's diversity index over productive rearrangements. The table comes from immuneACCESS by way of TCRdb, which keeps in-frame sequences with V and J called. Part of the clones is missing from these tables; in studies checked, under half for an unresolved V gene and the rest for unknown reasons. V and J calls and clone size are as listed in that table; D and trimming were resolved from the DNA. The sample table lists more than 130,000 clones, approximately 87% of them with a count of one. The ten largest clones capture more than 3.5% of the sample.

The collaborating institutions used their own protocols to collect whole blood in K2EDTA tubes. For TCRbeta analysis, collaborators shipped samples as frozen whole blood, isolated PBMCs, or DNA extracted from either of those sample types. The sample was peripheral blood. Rearrangement joined TRBV7-2 to TRBJ1-1; TRBD1 fits 9 bases in the junction. This clonotype was sampled from a woman aged 40 to 50 with acute or convalescent COVID-19. The CDR3 is CASSYSGTGRNTEAFF. At the DNA level, the sequence is TGTGCCAGCAGCTACTCCGGGACAGGGAGGAACACTGAAGCTTTCTTT.